Listed here are 32 T cell receptor beta chains from one sample, sequenced in a study of blood T cell repertoires in COVID-19. Only in-frame clones appear in the TCRdb table, and some are missing; sequencing was by immunoSEQ multiplex PCR. The table has under 200,000 clones, over 70% seen once; the top ten hold approximately 11%. The sample was PBMCs or T cells enriched from blood (not recorded which). Every receptor here comes from a man between 45 and 60 years old who had recovered from COVID-19.

This rearrangement joins TRBV3-1 (or the pseudogene TRBV3-2) to TRBJ1-6, with TRBD1 as a possible D gene (5 bases). Per germline, CDR1 LGHDT and CDR2 YNNKEL (reference sequence). The CDR3 extends over 13 amino acids. The V end was cut by 8 bases, the J end by 9 bases, with 14 bases between. The CDR3 sequence is CASYPGQGSPLHF. The DNA for the CDR3 is TGTGCCAGCTACCCGGGCCAGGGTTCACCCCTCCACTTT.

CDR3 in amino acids: CASTLKPGLAGGLTDTQYF. The CDR3 DNA sequence: TGTGCCAGTACCCTCAAACCGGGACTAGCGGGAGGGTTAACAGATACGCAGTATTTT. The chain is built from TRBV19 and TRBJ2-3, with TRBD2 matching 16 bases. The CDR3 extends over 19 amino acids. The germline gives CDR1 LNHDA, CDR2 SQIVND (reference sequence). V lost 7 bases, J lost 3 bases, and 13 bases stayed unmatched.

The rearrangement joins TRBV19 to TRBJ1-2; the match to TRBD1 covers 8 bases. V lost 9 bases and J lost 7; bases outside the gene matches: 10. CDR3 size: 13 residues. CDR1 is LNHDA, CDR2 SQIVND, per germline (reference sequence). The CDR3 here is CASLGQGIRGYTF. DNA of the CDR3: TGTGCCAGCCTTGGACAGGGAATCCGTGGCTACACCTTC.

This clone came up once. The J gene is TRBJ1-4, the V gene TRBV5-1, with unresolved D. V was shortened by 2 bases and J by 2 bases, with 7 bases between the two germline ends. Germline CDR1 SGHRS, CDR2 YFSETQ. CDR3 size: 14 residues. In nucleotides, the CDR3 is TGCGCCAGCAGCTTACTAAATACTAATGAAAAACTGTTTTTT. Amino acids: CASSLLNTNEKLFF. The full variable domain, rest sourced from reference TRBV5-1 and TRBJ1-4, is KAGVTQTPRYLIKTRGQQVTLSCSPISGHRSVSWYQQTPGQGLQFLFEYFSETQRNKGNFPGRFSGRQFSNSRSEMNVSTLELGDSALYLCASSLLNTNEKLFFGSGTQLSVL.

The J gene is TRBJ2-2, the V gene TRBV28, with a tentative D call TRBD1 (5 bases). Germline V CDR1 and CDR2: MDHEN, SYDVKM. V was cut by 5 bases and J by 6 bases, with 19 bases left in between. CDR3 length: 16 residues. The CDR3 region is CASSIISPQGAGELFF. The CDR3 region has the DNA TGTGCCAGCAGTATCATCTCCCCTCAGGGCGCCGGGGAGCTGTTTTTT.

The V gene is TRBV7-9, the J gene TRBJ2-7; a weak D match, TRBD2 (7 bases). Germline V gives CDR1 SEHNR, CDR2 FQNEAQ (reference sequence). This CDR3 comprises 14 residues. V lost 5 bases and J lost 3, with 14 bases in between. This chain's CDR3 is CASSEQGGNYEQYF. CDR3 DNA: TGTGCCAGCAGCGAACAGGGAGGGAACTACGAGCAGTACTTC.

V is TRBV12-2 and J is TRBJ2-7; TRBD2, as called in the table, went unchecked against the DNA. TRBV12-2 is noted as a pseudogene. The CDR3 is 14 residues long. The CDR3 coding sequence is TGTGCAAGTCGCTTAGCAGCGGGAGGATACGAGCAGTACTTC. It specifies CASRLAAGGYEQYF.

This chain joins TRBV19 and TRBJ2-3; TRBD1 aligns across 9 bases. Unmatched junction bases numbered 2, after V lost 6 bases and J lost 1 base. The CDR3 length is 14 residues. Per germline, CDR1 LNHDA and CDR2 SQIVND (reference sequence). DNA of the CDR3: TGTGCCAGTAGGAGGACAGGGGGCACAGATACGCAGTATTTT. Translated: CASRRTGGTDTQYF.

V usage is TRBV19 and J usage is TRBJ2-1; tentative D call: TRBD2 (6 bases). V was cut by 4 bases and J by 0 bases, with 19 bases left in between. Per the germline V gene, CDR1 is LNHDA and CDR2 is SQIVND (reference sequence). The CDR3 runs 18 residues. As DNA, the CDR3 is TGTGCCAGTAGTACCCGACCCTCTAGCGTAAGCTCCTACAATGAGCAGTTCTTC. It translates to CASSTRPSSVSSYNEQFF.

The rearrangement uses TRBV28 and TRBJ1-5, with a weak D call TRBD1 (6 bases). Germline V CDR1 and CDR2: MDHEN, SYDVKM. There are 15 residues in the CDR3. Between the trimmed V and J ends, which lost 6 bases and 3 bases, there was a span of 15 bases. The CDR3 coding sequence is TGTGCCAGCAGCCCTGTAGGGGGTCCCAATCAGCCCCAGCATTTT. The encoded protein is CASSPVGGPNQPQHF.

This clone was recorded a few times. V and J are TRBV30 and TRBJ2-3; D gene ambiguous. The CDR3 covers 12 residues. The V gene's germline CDR1 is GTSNPN and CDR2 SVGIG (reference sequence). Trimming removed 0 bases at V and 7 bases at J, with 8 bases between. The CDR3 sequence is CAWSVTDNTQYF. The CDR3 DNA is TGTGCCTGGAGTGTAACCGACAATACGCAGTATTTT.

Turning to this clone: The junction departs from the called germline gene at one end, perhaps through a read error. V and J are TRBV7-3 and TRBJ1-6; possibly TRBD1 for D (6 bases). Per germline, CDR1 SGHTA and CDR2 FQGTGA. This CDR3 comprises 14 residues. The CDR3 here is CASGRGGRDSPFHF. The CDR3 DNA reads TGTGCCAGCGGCAGGGGAGGGAGGGATTCACCCTTCCACTTT.

The chain links TRBV10-2 to TRBJ1-2; D might be TRBD1 (6 bases). V lost 7 bases, J lost 4 bases, and 13 bases lay in between. This CDR3 region has 13 residues. In germline, CDR1 is WSHSY, CDR2 SAAADI. In DNA form, the CDR3 reads TGCGCCAGCATCTCGGACAGAGCCTATGGCTACACCTTC. It specifies CASISDRAYGYTF.

The rearrangement uses TRBV18 and TRBJ2-5; 12 bases are shared with TRBD1. This CDR3 has 15 amino acids. Germline V gene lookup returns CDR1 KGHSH and CDR2 LQKENI. After removal of 4 bases from V and 4 bases from J, the junction contained 4 bases not matched to a gene. The CDR3 bases are TGTGCCAGCTCACAGGGACAGGGGGCCGGAGAGACCCAGTACTTC. Translating gives CASSQGQGAGETQYF.

The V gene is TRBV7-3, the J gene TRBJ1-6; D call uncertain. Germline-derived CDR1 and CDR2 are SGHTA and FQGTGA. CDR3 size: 13 residues. V lost 4 bases and J lost 4, with 5 bases in between. The CDR3 region is CASSSGYNSPLHF. The CDR3 DNA sequence: TGTGCCAGCAGCTCGGGATATAATTCACCCCTCCACTTT.

V gene TRBV6-5 combines with J gene TRBJ2-7; D is perhaps TRBD2 (6 bases). CDR3 length: 13 residues. Between the trimmed V and J ends, which lost 6 bases and 5 bases, there was a span of 14 bases. Germline V gives CDR1 MNHEY, CDR2 SVGAGI. The CDR3 DNA is TGTGCCAGCAGGGCCGTAGTAGCGGACGAGCAGTACTTC. It translates to CASRAVVADEQYF.

The rearrangement uses TRBV5-4 and TRBJ2-1; D is undetermined. Germline CDR1 is SGHNT and CDR2 is YYREEE (reference sequence). The V gene lost 2 bases and the J gene lost 5 bases, with 8 bases spanning the gap. The CDR3 has 13 residues. The CDR3 DNA follows: TGTGCCAGCAGCTTCCCAGGTAACAATGAGCAGTTCTTC. Its protein product is CASSFPGNNEQFF. Full variable domain (remainder filled in from reference TRBV5-4 and TRBJ2-1): ETGVTQSPTHLIKTRGQQVTLRCSSQSGHNTVSWYQQALGQGPQFIFQYYREEENGRGNFPPRFSGLQFPNYSSELNVNALELDDSALYLCASSFPGNNEQFFGPGTRLTVL.

A single count supports this clone. This sequence joins TRBV5-4 and TRBJ1-2, with D possibly TRBD1 on 6 matching bases. The CDR3 has 14 amino acids. V was trimmed by 4 bases and J by 2 bases, leaving 12 bases between them. Germline-derived CDR1 and CDR2 are SGHNT and YYREEE (reference sequence). The CDR3 region is CASSRDTKNYGYTF. DNA of the CDR3: TGTGCCAGCAGCCGGGACACTAAAAACTATGGCTACACCTTC. Variable domain in full (rest from reference TRBV5-4 and TRBJ1-2): ETGVTQSPTHLIKTRGQQVTLRCSSQSGHNTVSWYQQALGQGPQFIFQYYREEENGRGNFPPRFSGLQFPNYSSELNVNALELDDSALYLCASSRDTKNYGYTFGSGTRLTVV.

This clone came up a few times. The chain links TRBV19 to TRBJ2-6, with TRBD1 as a possible D gene (6 bases). The germline gives CDR1 LNHDA, CDR2 SQIVND (reference sequence). The CDR3 covers 17 residues. Trimming left V 4 bases short and J 2 bases short, with 15 bases between. Here the CDR3 reads CASSTASRGTGANVLTF. The CDR3 DNA reads TGTGCCAGTAGTACCGCTTCCAGGGGAACTGGGGCCAACGTCCTGACTTTC.

The chain recombines TRBV5-4 with TRBJ2-3; TRBD1 aligns across 7 bases. CDR1 SGHNT and CDR2 YYREEE come from the germline V gene (reference sequence). CDR3 length equals 14 residues. Germline trimming cut 4 bases from V and 2 bases from J; bases unmatched to any gene: 4. CDR3 sequence (DNA): TGTGCCAGCAGCCCTGACAGGGCCACAGATACGCAGTATTTT. It codes for CASSPDRATDTQYF.

This chain uses TRBV5-1 with TRBJ2-3, with 11 positions matching TRBD2. J gave up 5 bases and V 2 bases, and 4 bases lay outside the gene matches. The CDR3 loop spans 15 amino acids. Per the germline V gene, CDR1 is SGHRS and CDR2 is YFSETQ. As DNA, the CDR3 is TGCGCCAGCAGCTTTAGCGGGGGGGCCCAAGATACGCAGTATTTT. Translation: CASSFSGGAQDTQYF.

V and J are TRBV5-1 and TRBJ1-4; D perhaps matches TRBD1 (6 bases). Per germline, CDR1 SGHRS and CDR2 YFSETQ. Between the trimmed V and J ends, which lost 4 bases and 6 bases, there was a span of 13 bases. The CDR3 contains 14 residues. In nucleotides, the CDR3 is TGCGCCAGCAGCCTCCGGGACATTGATGAAAAACTGTTTTTT. This sequence encodes CASSLRDIDEKLFF.

V and J are TRBV19 and TRBJ1-2, with unresolved D. The CDR3 is 13 amino acids. Trimming shortened V by 7 bases and J by 0 bases, and 9 bases separated the two germline ends. Germline V gene lookup returns CDR1 LNHDA and CDR2 SQIVND (reference sequence). The CDR3 loop is CASIHSTNYGYTF. CDR3 DNA: TGTGCCAGTATTCACAGTACTAACTATGGCTACACCTTC.

This clone was observed a handful of times. V gene TRBV7-3 combines with J gene TRBJ1-1, with a possible D match to TRBD1 (5 bases). Deletions cut 2 bases from V and 4 bases from J, with 11 bases between. This CDR3 spans 14 amino acids. The germline gives CDR1 SGHTA, CDR2 FQGTGA. The DNA of the CDR3 is TGTGCCAGCAGCTTACAGGGAAAATCCACTGAAGCTTTCTTT. The encoded protein is CASSLQGKSTEAFF.

This chain connects TRBV11-2 to TRBJ2-7; 9 bases line up with TRBD2. The CDR3 consists of 16 residues. CDR1 and CDR2 from the germline V gene are SGHAT and FQNNGV. V lost 0 bases and J lost 2; bases outside the gene matches: 5. The CDR3, as DNA: TGTGCCAGCAGCTTAGACGGCGGGGGGGCCCCCTACGAGCAGTACTTC. Protein: CASSLDGGGAPYEQYF.

V is TRBV11-2 and J is TRBJ2-7; D unclear. The V gene's germline CDR1 is SGHAT and CDR2 FQNNGV. V was cut by 5 bases and J by 2 bases, with 10 bases left in between. The CDR3 sequence is 13 residues long. The CDR3 spells CASSLLAAYEQYF. The CDR3 nucleotides read TGTGCCAGCAGCCTGTTGGCCGCCTACGAGCAGTACTTC.

This clone was picked up a small number of times. The J gene is TRBJ2-7, the V gene TRBV6-5, with 10 bases that match TRBD2. Losses at the gene ends were 4 bases for V and 2 bases for J; bases not matched to a gene: 8. The CDR3 is 16 amino acids. CDR1 MNHEY and CDR2 SVGAGI come from the germline V gene. The CDR3: CASSSPLAGKTYEQYF. The CDR3 DNA sequence: TGTGCCAGCAGTTCCCCACTAGCGGGGAAGACCTACGAGCAGTACTTC.

The count of this clone is one. V and J are TRBV15 and TRBJ1-3, with D unresolved. The CDR3 extends over 16 amino acids. V shed 4 bases and J shed 0 bases, with 13 bases lying between them. In germline, CDR1 is LNHNV, CDR2 YYDKDF (reference sequence). In DNA, the CDR3 is TGTGCCACCAGCACCGAGGGCCGAAGCTCTGGAAACACCATATATTTT. It encodes CATSTEGRSSGNTIYF.

The CDR3 loop is CASSLVRTAGGELFF. DNA for the CDR3: TGTGCCAGCAGCTTGGTTAGGACCGCGGGCGGGGAGCTGTTTTTT. V gene TRBV5-8 combines with J gene TRBJ2-2; maybe TRBD2 (5 bases). The CDR3 has 15 residues. CDR1 and CDR2 (germline): SGHTS, YDEGEE. Trimming cost V 0 bases and J 7 bases, with 13 bases left between them.

The chain combines TRBV6-5 with TRBJ1-3; tentatively, D is TRBD1 (6 bases). The germline V gene has CDR1 MNHEY and CDR2 SVGAGI. V lost 6 bases and J 5 bases, leaving 14 bases between the germline ends. This CDR3 has 14 amino acids. CDR3 sequence (DNA): TGTGCCAGCAGCCTAGAGACAGGCAGAAACACCATATATTTT. Amino acid sequence: CASSLETGRNTIYF.

This clone has a handful of counts. The CDR3, as DNA: TGCGCCAGCAGCTTGGGGGGGGATAATTCACCCCTCCACTTT. Its protein product is CASSLGGDNSPLHF. This chain joins TRBV5-1 and TRBJ1-6, with D possibly being TRBD1 (5 bases). This CDR3 is 14 amino acids long. The germline V gene has CDR1 SGHRS and CDR2 YFSETQ. Trimming stripped 0 bases from V and 5 bases from J, with 6 bases between.

Comments on this clone: The identical CDR3 is also encoded by other nucleotide sequences in the sample. The rearrangement uses TRBV14 and TRBJ1-4; D unresolved. Between the trimmed V and J ends, which lost 4 bases and 5 bases, there was a span of 8 bases. The germline gives CDR1 SGHDN, CDR2 FVKESK. The CDR3 extends over 13 amino acids. The CDR3 nucleotides are TGTGCCAGCAGCCGAAGCCTAAATGAAAAACTGTTTTTT. It yields the protein CASSRSLNEKLFF.